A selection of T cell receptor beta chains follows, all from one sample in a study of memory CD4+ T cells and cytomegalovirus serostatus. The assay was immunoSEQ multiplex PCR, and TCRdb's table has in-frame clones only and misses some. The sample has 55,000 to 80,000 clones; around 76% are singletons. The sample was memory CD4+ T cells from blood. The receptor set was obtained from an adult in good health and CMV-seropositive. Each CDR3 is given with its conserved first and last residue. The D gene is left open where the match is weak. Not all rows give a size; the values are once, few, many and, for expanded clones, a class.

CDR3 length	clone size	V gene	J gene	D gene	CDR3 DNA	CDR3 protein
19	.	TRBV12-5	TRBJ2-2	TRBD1	TGTGCTAGTGGTTTGTCCCGGGACAGGGGGAAGGCGAACACCGGGGAGCTGTTTTTT	CASGLSRDRGKANTGELFF
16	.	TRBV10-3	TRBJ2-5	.	TGTGCCATCAGTGACCTTGGGGGCCTGTACCAAGAGACCCAGTACTTC	CAISDLGGLYQETQYF
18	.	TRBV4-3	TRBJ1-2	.	TGCGCCAGCAGCCAAGTAGGATTAGGGGGGGGCGCGGGCTATGGCTACACCTTC	CASSQVGLGGGAGYGYTF
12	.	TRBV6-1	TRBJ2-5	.	TGTGCCAGCAGTGAGGGCGGACCGGCCCAGTACTTC	CASSEGGPAQYF
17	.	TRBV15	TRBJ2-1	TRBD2	TGTGCCACCAGCTTCGGAGCGGGGGGTGGCTCCTACAATGAGCAGTTCTTC	CATSFGAGGGSYNEQFF
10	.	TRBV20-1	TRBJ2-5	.	TGCAGGCCCCGGCATGAGACCCAGTACTTC	CRPRHETQYF
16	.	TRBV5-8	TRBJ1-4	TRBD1	TGTGCCAGCAGCTTGACAGGGGGCGGACTTAATGAAAAACTGTTTTTT	CASSLTGGGLNEKLFF
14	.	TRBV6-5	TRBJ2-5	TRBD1	TGTGCCAGCAGTACAGGGACAGGGCAAGAGACCCAGTACTTC	CASSTGTGQETQYF
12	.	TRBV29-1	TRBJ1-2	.	TGCAGCGTGCCAAAGACTAACTATGGCTACACCTTC	CSVPKTNYGYTF
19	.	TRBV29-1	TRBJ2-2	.	TGCAGCGTTTCGCTGACAGGAGCTGCTCTACTCCTGAACACCGGGGAGCTGTTTTTT	CSVSLTGAALLLNTGELFF
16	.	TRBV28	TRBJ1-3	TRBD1	TGTGCCAGCAGTTTATTCAGACAGGGGGCTGGAAACACCATATATTTT	CASSLFRQGAGNTIYF
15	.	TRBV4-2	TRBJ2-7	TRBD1	TGTGCCAGCAGCCAAGAGGGACAGGGGGCCTACGAGCAGTACTTC	CASSQEGQGAYEQYF
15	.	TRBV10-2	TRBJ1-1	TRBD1	TGCGCCAGCAGTGAGCGAGCAGGGGGAGGGACTGAAGCTTTCTTT	CASSERAGGGTEAFF
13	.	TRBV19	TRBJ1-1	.	TGTGCCAGTAGTATCTTAAAGAACACTGAAGCTTTCTTT	CASSILKNTEAFF
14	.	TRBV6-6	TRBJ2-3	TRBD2	TGTGCCAGCAGTCCAGCGGGGGGAGGAGATACGCAGTATTTT	CASSPAGGGDTQYF
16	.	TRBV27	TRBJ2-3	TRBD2	TGTGCCAGCAGACCTTTCCTAGCGGGAGTTGTTGATACGCAGTATTTT	CASRPFLAGVVDTQYF
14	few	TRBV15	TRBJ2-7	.	TGTGCCACCAGCAGAGAGGGGTCATCCTACGAGCAGTACTTC	CATSREGSSYEQYF
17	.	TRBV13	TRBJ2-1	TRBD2	TGTGCCAGCAGCATCCTTCTTGGACTAGCAGACGACAATGAGCAGTTCTTC	CASSILLGLADDNEQFF
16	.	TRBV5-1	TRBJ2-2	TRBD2	TGCGCCAGCAGTCAGCGGGGGGCGAAGAACACCGGGGAGCTGTTTTTT	CASSQRGAKNTGELFF
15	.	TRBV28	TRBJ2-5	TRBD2	TGTGCCAGCTCCGCGACTAGCGGGCACCAAGAGACCCAGTACTTC	CASSATSGHQETQYF
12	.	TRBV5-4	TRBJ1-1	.	TGTGCCAGCAGCGTTGAGGGGACTGAAGCTTTCTTT	CASSVEGTEAFF
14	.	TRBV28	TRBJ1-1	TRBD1	TGTGCCAGCAGAGAACGGACAGGGTACACTGAAGCTTTCTTT	CASRERTGYTEAFF
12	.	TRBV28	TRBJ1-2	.	TGTGCCAGCGCGTGGGGCAACTATGGCTACACCTTC	CASAWGNYGYTF
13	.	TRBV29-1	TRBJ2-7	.	TGCAGCGTGGGTGGGACTGACTCCTACGAGCAGTACTTC	CSVGGTDSYEQYF
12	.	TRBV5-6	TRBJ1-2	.	TGTGCCAGCCGGACGCGGGGATATGGCTACACCTTC	CASRTRGYGYTF
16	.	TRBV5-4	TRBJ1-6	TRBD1	TGTGCCAGCAGCCCGGGACAGGGTACCTATAATTCACCCCTCCACTTT	CASSPGQGTYNSPLHF
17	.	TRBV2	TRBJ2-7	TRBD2	TGTGCCAGCAGTGTTCAGGTCGAGCGGGGGCTCTCCTACGAGCAGTACTTC	CASSVQVERGLSYEQYF
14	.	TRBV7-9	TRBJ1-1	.	TGTGCCAGCAGCTTAGTCGGGAGACGAGGCGAAGCTTTCTTT	CASSLVGRRGEAFF
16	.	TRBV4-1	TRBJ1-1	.	TGCGCCAGCAGCCAAGGATCAGGGGCGAGGCACACTGAAGCTTTCTTT	CASSQGSGARHTEAFF
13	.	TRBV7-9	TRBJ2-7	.	TGTGCCAGCAGCATTAATGGGGGATACGAGCAGTACTTC	CASSINGGYEQYF
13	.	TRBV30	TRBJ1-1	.	TGTGCCTGGAGTCGGATATTGGAAACTGAAGCTTTCTTT	CAWSRILETEAFF
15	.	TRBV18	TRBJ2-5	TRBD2	TGTGCCAGCTCAGGACTAGCGGGGGAGCTAGAGACCCAGTACTTC	CASSGLAGELETQYF
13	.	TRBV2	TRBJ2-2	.	TGTGCCAGCAGTAGACTGAAGACCGGGGAGCTGTTTTTT	CASSRLKTGELFF
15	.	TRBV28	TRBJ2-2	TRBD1	TGTGCCAGCAGAAAGCGGACAGGACCCACCGGGGAGCTGTTTTTT	CASRKRTGPTGELFF
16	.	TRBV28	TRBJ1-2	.	TGTGCCAGCAGTTTGTCGGGACAAGGGCAGGACTATGGCTACACCTTC	CASSLSGQGQDYGYTF
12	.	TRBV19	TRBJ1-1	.	TGTGCCAGTAGTATGGGGGAACCTGAAGCTTTCTTT	CASSMGEPEAFF
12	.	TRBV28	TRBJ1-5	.	TGTGTAACCAGGGATAGCAATCAGCCCCAGCATTTT	CVTRDSNQPQHF
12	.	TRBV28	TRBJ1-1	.	TGTGCCAGCAGTCCCGGACAGTTTGAAGCTTTCTTT	CASSPGQFEAFF
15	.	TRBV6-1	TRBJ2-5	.	TGTGCCAGCTCCGCCTTTTGGACTTCGGGAGAGACCCAGTACTTC	CASSAFWTSGETQYF
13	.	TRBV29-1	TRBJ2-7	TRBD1	TGCAGCGCCCGGGGCCAGGGGGCGTACGAGCAGTACTTC	CSARGQGAYEQYF
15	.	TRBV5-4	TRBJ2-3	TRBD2	TGTGCCAGCAGCCCCGGGACTAGCGGCACAGATACGCAGTATTTT	CASSPGTSGTDTQYF
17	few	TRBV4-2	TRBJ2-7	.	TGTGCCAGCAGCCGCAAACACCAAGGGACCGAATGGTACGAGCAGTACTTC	CASSRKHQGTEWYEQYF
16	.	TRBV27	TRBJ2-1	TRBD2	TGTGCCAGCAGTTTATCCGAGCGGGAGGCCTACAATGAGCAGTTCTTC	CASSLSEREAYNEQFF
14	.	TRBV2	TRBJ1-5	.	TGTGCCAGCAGAGACAGTCATAGCAATCAGCCCCAGCATTTT	CASRDSHSNQPQHF
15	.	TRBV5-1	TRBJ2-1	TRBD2	TGCGCCAGCAGCTTGGCACTAGCGGGGGTCAATGAGCAGTTCTTC	CASSLALAGVNEQFF
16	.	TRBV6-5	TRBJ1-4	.	TGTGCCAGCAGTTACTCTGCGGCTACAACTAATGAAAAACTGTTTTTT	CASSYSAATTNEKLFF
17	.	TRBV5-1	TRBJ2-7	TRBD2	TGCGCCAGCAGCTTGGCCGAGGTTAGCGGGAGGAATTACGAGCAGTACTTC	CASSLAEVSGRNYEQYF
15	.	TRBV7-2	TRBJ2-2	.	TGTGCCAGCAGCTTAGAATGGGAAGAGCCCGGGGAGCTGTTTTTT	CASSLEWEEPGELFF
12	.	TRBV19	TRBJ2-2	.	TGTGCCAGTACCCCTTACACCGGGGAGCTGTTTTTT	CASTPYTGELFF
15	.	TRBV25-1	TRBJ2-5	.	TGTGCCAGCAGTGAACTGGACAGCAACGAAGAGACCCAGTACTTC	CASSELDSNEETQYF
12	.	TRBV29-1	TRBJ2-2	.	TGCAGCGTTTCCGCGAACACCGGGGAGCTGTTTTTT	CSVSANTGELFF
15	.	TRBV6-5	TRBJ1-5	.	TGTGCCAGCAGTTTCTCGAGGGGTAGCAATCAGCCCCAGCATTTT	CASSFSRGSNQPQHF
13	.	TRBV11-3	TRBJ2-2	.	TGTGCCAGCAGCCCGCACGGGGCTGGGGAGCTGTTTTTT	CASSPHGAGELFF
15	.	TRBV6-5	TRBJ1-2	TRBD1	TGTGCCAGCAGTTACGGGACAGGGGGCGTCTATGGCTACACCTTC	CASSYGTGGVYGYTF
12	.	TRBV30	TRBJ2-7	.	TGTGCCTGGAGTCCCGGGGGGCTGGCGCAGTACTTC	CAWSPGGLAQYF
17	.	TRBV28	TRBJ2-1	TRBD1	TGTGCCAGCGTTGGTTCTTTCGGGACAGGGACCTACAATGAGCAGTTCTTC	CASVGSFGTGTYNEQFF